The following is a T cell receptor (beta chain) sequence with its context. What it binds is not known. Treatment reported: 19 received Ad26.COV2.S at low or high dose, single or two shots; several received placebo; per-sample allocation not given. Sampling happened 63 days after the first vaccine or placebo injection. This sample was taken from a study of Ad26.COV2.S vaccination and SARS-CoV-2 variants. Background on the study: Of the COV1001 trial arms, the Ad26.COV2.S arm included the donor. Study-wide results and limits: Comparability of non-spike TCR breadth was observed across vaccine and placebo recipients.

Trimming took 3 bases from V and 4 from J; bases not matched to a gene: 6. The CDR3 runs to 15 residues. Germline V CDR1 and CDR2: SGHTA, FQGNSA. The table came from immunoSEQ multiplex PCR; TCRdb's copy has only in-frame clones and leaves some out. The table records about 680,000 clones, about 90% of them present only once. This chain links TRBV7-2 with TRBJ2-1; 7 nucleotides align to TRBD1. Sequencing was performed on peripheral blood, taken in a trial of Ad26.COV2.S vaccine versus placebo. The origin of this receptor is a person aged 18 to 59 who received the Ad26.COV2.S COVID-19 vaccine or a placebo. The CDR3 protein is CASSFRRDRYNEQFF. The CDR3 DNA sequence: TGTGCCAGCAGCTTTCGCCGGGACAGATACAATGAGCAGTTCTTC.